This T cell receptor (beta chain) is drawn from a study of radiation and T cells in renal cell carcinoma. Sequenced by immunoSEQ multiplex PCR; TCRdb stores in-frame clones only, minus some. The table shows over 45,000 clones, with around 80% occurring only once. The time point denotes: baseline pretreatment blood. The treatment is: 15 Gy SBRT to primary tumor, nephrectomy 4 weeks later. V lost 2 bases, J lost 5 bases, and 7 bases stayed unmatched. The CDR3 extends over 15 amino acids. Per germline, CDR1 SGHTA and CDR2 FQGNSA. This clone has only one observation. V and J are TRBV7-2 and TRBJ2-5, with TRBD1 matching 8 bases. This TCR came from a man in his fifties or sixties with renal cell carcinoma. The sequences come from blood, collected from a patient whose treatment included radiotherapy and nephrectomy. The CDR3 sequence: CASSLPQGAYETQYF. In DNA, the CDR3 is TGTGCCAGCAGCTTACCCCAGGGGGCCTACGAGACCCAGTACTTC.